What follows are 3 T cell receptor beta chains derived from one specimen sequenced in a study of cytomegalovirus exposure and HLA in healthy donors. It was with 60 Vbeta and 13 Jbeta primers that the PCR ran. Assay used: immunoSEQ multiplex PCR; TCRdb lists only in-frame clones, some missing. The sample records about 160,000 clones, around four fifths being singletons. The sequenced material came from PBMCs. All receptors come from a man between 18 and 35 years old in good health and CMV-seronegative.

The chain carries TRBV5-6 and TRBJ1-4; no reliable D call. The length of the CDR3 is 13 residues. CDR1 SGHDT and CDR2 YYEEEE come from the germline V gene. V lost 3 bases to trimming and J lost 8 bases, with 11 bases between them. The CDR3 loop is CASSSPGKEKLFF. Written as DNA, the CDR3 is TGTGCCAGCAGCTCCCCGGGGAAAGAAAAACTGTTTTTT.

The CDR3: CASSSLSSYNEQFF. Here the CDR3 DNA reads TGTGCCAGTAGTTCGTTGAGCTCCTACAATGAGCAGTTCTTC. The chain couples TRBV19 to TRBJ2-1; unclear D gene. Trimming stripped 5 bases from V and 0 bases from J, with 8 bases between. Germline-derived CDR1 and CDR2 are LNHDA and SQIVND (reference sequence). This CDR3 has 14 residues.

The rearrangement joins TRBV4-1 to TRBJ2-5; TRBD2 agrees at 11 bases. This CDR3 comprises 19 residues. J gave up 4 bases and V 6 bases, and 19 bases lay outside the gene matches. Germline CDR1 reads MGHRA; CDR2 reads YSYEKL. Written as DNA, the CDR3 is TGCGCCAGCAGTCCAACCGGGACTAGCGGAAAGCCTGGGGGAGAGACCCAGTACTTC. Protein product: CASSPTGTSGKPGGETQYF.